This is a list of T cell receptor beta chains from one sample in a study of patients and donors after allogeneic stem cell transplantation. In TCRdb, the RT-PCR reads were re-called with MiXCR into one record per CDR3 protein. Among 920,000 or so distinct CDR3 sequences, 18% were seen once, and the ten largest hold around 6%. Sequencing was performed on blood, either unsorted or a sorted T cell fraction (not recorded which). These receptors all stem from a human donor who was either an allogeneic HSCT recipient or a stem cell or donor lymphocyte infusion donor (not recorded which). It is not recorded whose cells these are; they may come from a transplant donor. CDR3s include the opening cysteine and the closing phenylalanine or tryptophan. The D gene is left open where the match is weak. Size values are once, few and many counts, or a class for expanded clones, and some rows have none.

v_call	clone_size	j_call	d_call	cdr3_nt	cdr3_aa
TRBV10-3	few	TRBJ2-1	TRBD1	TGTGCCATCAGTGAAGGGACAGGGGGTCGGAATGAGCAGTTCTTC	CAISEGTGGRNEQFF
TRBV12-3/TRBV12-4	many	TRBJ1-2	-	TGTGCCAGCAGTGGGCCGGGGGGCTACACCTTC	CASSGPGGYTF
TRBV5-1	many	TRBJ2-7	TRBD2	TGCGCCAGCAGCTTGGAGAGCGGGAGGGCCAACGAGCAGTACTTC	CASSLESGRANEQYF
TRBV7-9	-	TRBJ2-1	TRBD1	TGTGCCAGCAGCTTAGGGAGGACAGGGATGAATGAGCAGTTCTTC	CASSLGRTGMNEQFF
TRBV20-1	few	TRBJ2-2	-	TGCAGTGCCGGCTGGTTGGCCGGGGAGCTGTTTTTT	CSAGWLAGELFF
TRBV6-1	-	TRBJ2-7	-	TGTGCCAGCAGCTCGTGGGGGGCTGCCCCCTACTACGAGCAGTACTTC	CASSSWGAAPYYEQYF
TRBV29-1	-	TRBJ2-3	TRBD2	TGCAGCGTCCCCGAGGGGACTAGCGGGAGAATACGCTCGCAGTATTTT	CSVPEGTSGRIRSQYF
TRBV4-1	-	TRBJ2-7	TRBD2	TGCGCCAGCAGCCAAGATAGCGGGGGCCGACCAGGGCTCGAGCAGTACTTC	CASSQDSGGRPGLEQYF
TRBV4-1	-	TRBJ1-2	-	TGCGCCAGCAGCCAAGCTTCGCCAGCAACAGCTAACTATGGCTACACCTTC	CASSQASPATANYGYTF
TRBV30	-	TRBJ1-2	-	TGTGCCTGGAGTCGCCTCAGGGAGACTAACTATGGCTACACCTTC	CAWSRLRETNYGYTF
TRBV7-2	few	TRBJ2-3	-	TGTGCCAGCAGCCTAGAGATCACAGATACGCAGTATTTT	CASSLEITDTQYF
TRBV6-2/TRBV6-3	few	TRBJ1-5	-	TGTGCCAGCAGCCACATAGGGGCCCAGCATTTT	CASSHIGAQHF
TRBV12-3/TRBV12-4	-	TRBJ2-1	-	TGTGCCAGCAGTTTACGACAACATGAGCAGTTCTTC	CASSLRQHEQFF
TRBV20-1	few	TRBJ1-3	-	TGCAGTGCTACCCGGAGTCATAACCCTGGAAACACCATATATTTT	CSATRSHNPGNTIYF
TRBV7-9	few	TRBJ1-1	TRBD1	TGTGCCAGCGGACAGGGGGAAAGAGCTGAAGCTTTCTTT	CASGQGERAEAFF
TRBV3-1	-	TRBJ2-1	TRBD2	TGTGCCAGCAGCCCAGTAGCGGGAGTGAACAATGAGCAGTTCTTC	CASSPVAGVNNEQFF
TRBV18	-	TRBJ2-1	-	TGTGCCAGCTCACCACCAGACAGGCCTCTTGAGCAGTTCTTC	CASSPPDRPLEQFF
TRBV7-2	-	TRBJ1-5	-	TGTGCCAGCGCCCTTGACGGCAGGTTTAATCAGCCCCAGCATTTT	CASALDGRFNQPQHF
TRBV11-2	-	TRBJ2-1	-	TGTGCCAGCAGCTTCGGAGTGGGAGGATCCTACAATGAGCAGTTCTTC	CASSFGVGGSYNEQFF
TRBV12-3/TRBV12-4	-	TRBJ1-1	-	TGTGCCACCACGACAAGAATGAACACTGAAGCTTTCTTT	CATTTRMNTEAFF
TRBV20-1	few	TRBJ1-6	-	TGCAGTGCTAGGACCGGGACATATAATTCACCCCTCCACTTT	CSARTGTYNSPLHF
TRBV2	-	TRBJ2-2	-	TGTGCCAGCAGTGCAGATGACGGAAACACCGGGGAGCTGTTTTTT	CASSADDGNTGELFF
TRBV21-1	-	TRBJ2-5	-	TGTGCCAGCAGCATAGGACTAGCGGGGGAGGGGGAGACCCAGTACTTC	CASSIGLAGEGETQYF
TRBV10-3	-	TRBJ1-1	-	TGTGCCATCAGTGAGCGTAGCCAGGGTTCTGACACTGAAGCTTTCTTT	CAISERSQGSDTEAFF
TRBV12-3/TRBV12-4	-	TRBJ2-5	TRBD2	TGTGCCAGCAGTCCCTGGATAGCGGGGGGAGAGACCCAGTACTTC	CASSPWIAGGETQYF
TRBV6-5	-	TRBJ2-1	TRBD2	TGTGCCAGCAGTTACTCGCGGGGGGTCAATGAGCAGTTCTTC	CASSYSRGVNEQFF
TRBV24-1	few	TRBJ2-1	TRBD2	TGTGCCACAAGAGGGCTAGCGGGGGCGGAGCAGTTCTTC	CATRGLAGAEQFF
TRBV3-1	-	TRBJ1-1	-	TGTGCCAGCAGCCAACTTCAGGGGTACACTGAAGCTTTCTTT	CASSQLQGYTEAFF